The 10 T cell receptor beta chains listed next were all sequenced from one sample in a study of blood T cells in healthy people across ages. It was with a sample-barcoded 5' primer and a J-beta primer mix that a second PCR of roughly 7 to 11 cycles was run. From the 5' RACE reads, TCRdb called clonotypes with MiXCR, one entry per CDR3 protein. Counted here are about 690,000 distinct CDR3 sequences, around 38% occurring once; the ten biggest clones make up 25% to 35%. Sequencing was carried out using blood. Receptor source: an elderly man in good health.

This chain uses TRBV7-9 with TRBJ1-2, with 8 bases aligning to TRBD1. CDR1 and CDR2 from the germline V gene are SEHNR and FQNEAQ (reference sequence). The V segment lost 5 bases and the J segment 7 bases; nucleotides outside the gene matches: 12. The CDR3 totals 15 residues. CDR3 bases: TGTGCCAGCAGCCCCAGGGGGCCTACCAACATTGGCTACACCTTC. Its translation: CASSPRGPTNIGYTF.

This clonotype was seen at least ten times. The V call is TRBV20-1, the J call TRBJ1-5, with D hard to call. The CDR3 extends over 12 amino acids. The V and J ends lost 2 bases and 4 bases respectively, with 6 bases between them. The germline V gene encodes CDR1 DFQATT and CDR2 SNEGSKA (reference sequence). The CDR3 coding sequence is TGCAGTGCTAGATCGCAAAATCAGCCCCAGCATTTT. It encodes CSARSQNQPQHF.

V usage is TRBV7-2 and J usage is TRBJ2-3; 10 bases line up with TRBD2. Trimming at V came to 0 bases and at J to 5 bases, leaving 14 bases not matched to a gene. The germline CDR1 and CDR2 sequences are SGHTA and FQGNSA. The CDR3 sequence is 19 residues long. The CDR3 nucleotides read TGTGCCAGCAGCTTAGCGAGGCAGGGCCAAAGACTAGCGGGAGATACGCAGTATTTT. This sequence encodes CASSLARQGQRLAGDTQYF.

The chain joins TRBV20-1 to TRBJ2-5, with 8 bases identical to TRBD1. The CDR3 runs to 14 residues. The junction had 7 bases not matched to a gene; V was cut back by 3 bases and J by 4 bases. Germline V gene sequence: CDR1 DFQATT, CDR2 SNEGSKA (reference sequence). The CDR3 DNA follows: TGCAGTGCTAGTAGTCCAGGGGGCGCAGAGACCCAGTACTTC. This gives the protein CSASSPGGAETQYF.

This clonotype was seen repeatedly, ten times or more. The rearrangement links TRBV2 to TRBJ1-1; possible D gene TRBD1, 5 bases. Per the germline V gene, CDR1 is SNHLY and CDR2 is FYNNEI. The V gene lost 3 bases and the J gene lost 5 bases, with 10 bases spanning the gap. This CDR3 region has 13 residues. As DNA, the CDR3 is TGTGCCAGCAGTGAGAATTGGGGGACTGAAGCTTTCTTT. Translated: CASSENWGTEAFF.

With regard to this clonotype: The junction differs from germline at one of its ends, possibly a read error. The gene calls are TRBV6-1 and TRBJ2-2; D remains unclear. The V gene's germline CDR1 is MNHNS and CDR2 SASEGT. The CDR3 totals 12 residues. This CDR3 reads CANSAATGELFF. CDR3 bases: TGTGCCAACAGTGCCGCCACCGGGGAGCTGTTTTTT.

The J gene is TRBJ2-5, the V gene TRBV6-2 or TRBV6-3, with unresolved D. Looked up from germline, CDR1 is MNHEY and CDR2 is SVGEGT. This CDR3 has 14 residues. The V and J ends lost 3 bases and 5 bases respectively, with 13 bases between them. DNA for the CDR3: TGTGCCAGCAGTTATCTCCGGAAGTCTGAGACCCAGTACTTC. Its protein product is CASSYLRKSETQYF.

The chain joins TRBV6-2 or TRBV6-3 to TRBJ2-4; 7 positions agree with TRBD2. Trimming at V came to 6 bases and at J to 1 base, leaving 12 bases not matched to a gene. The CDR3 loop spans 17 amino acids. The germline V gene has CDR1 MNHEY and CDR2 SVGEGT. This CDR3 reads CASRGYVREMAKNIQYF. The CDR3 DNA is TGTGCCAGCAGGGGGTATGTGCGGGAGATGGCCAAAAACATTCAGTACTTC.

The V gene is TRBV7-2, the J gene TRBJ2-1, with 9 bases identical to TRBD2. V was pared by 8 bases and J by 6 bases, with 8 bases of the junction left unmatched. Germline V lookup: CDR1 SGHTA, CDR2 FQGNSA. The CDR3 totals 14 residues. CDR3 protein: CASFEVRGGNEQFF. In DNA, the CDR3 is TGTGCCAGCTTCGAAGTGCGGGGGGGCAATGAGCAGTTCTTC.

This clonotype was counted between two and nine times. The chain links TRBV21-1 to TRBJ2-5. TRBV21-1 is a pseudogene. This CDR3 contains 14 residues. CDR3 sequence (DNA): TGTGCCAGCAGCAAGGGCTCGTACCAAGAGACCCAGTACTTC. Protein product: CASSKGSYQETQYF.